The rows below give T cell receptor beta chains drawn from one sample of a study of identical twins. TCRdb redid the calling of the 5' RACE reads with MiXCR, one entry per CDR3 protein. The table has about 340,000 distinct CDR3 sequences, roughly an eighth seen once. These sequences were also reported in another study, on yellow fever vaccine responses in identical twins.

Sequenced input: CD8+ T cells sorted from blood. All receptors come from a woman in her late teens or twenties in good health. Each CDR3 is given with its conserved first and last residue. The D gene is left open where the match is weak. Size values are once, few and many counts, or a class for expanded clones, and some rows have none.

d_gene,v_gene,j_gene,abundance,CDR3aa,CDR3nt
TRBD1,TRBV7-9,TRBJ1-2,NA,CASSNRDRAHYGYTF,TGTGCCAGCAGCAACCGGGACAGGGCTCACTATGGCTACACCTTC
TRBD1,TRBV29-1,TRBJ2-1,few,CSVDFPGQGYNEQFF,TGCAGCGTTGATTTTCCGGGACAGGGTTACAATGAGCAGTTCTTC
TRBD1,TRBV11-2,TRBJ1-5,NA,CASSLYPWRRTGGFGQPQHF,TGTGCCAGCAGCTTATACCCGTGGCGCAGGACAGGGGGCTTCGGGCAGCCCCAGCATTTT
NA,TRBV29-1,TRBJ2-7,many,CSVGTAASYEQYF,TGCAGCGTCGGGACTGCCGCCTCCTACGAGCAGTACTTC
NA,TRBV28,TRBJ2-3,few,CASSPPADTQYF,TGTGCCAGCAGTCCCCCCGCCGATACGCAGTATTTT
NA,TRBV10-3,TRBJ1-1,NA,CAISEFGGIRNTEAFF,TGTGCCATCAGTGAGTTCGGGGGGATAAGGAACACTGAAGCTTTCTTT
NA,TRBV7-2,TRBJ2-3,few,CASSLRRDLQDTQYF,TGTGCCAGCAGCTTAAGACGGGATCTGCAAGATACGCAGTATTTT
NA,TRBV12-3/TRBV12-4,TRBJ2-3,many,CASSFGVADTQYF,TGTGCCAGCAGTTTTGGGGTGGCAGATACGCAGTATTTT
TRBD1,TRBV7-9,TRBJ2-1,few,CASIEGTEIYNEQFF,TGTGCCAGCATCGAGGGGACAGAAATATACAATGAGCAGTTCTTC
NA,TRBV7-6,TRBJ2-1,NA,CASSPSGGRDEQFF,TGTGCCAGCAGTCCGTCTGGCGGTCGCGATGAGCAGTTCTTC
TRBD1,TRBV9,TRBJ2-1,NA,CASSPVNWDSSSYNEQFF,TGTGCCAGCAGCCCGGTAAATTGGGACAGCAGCTCCTACAATGAGCAGTTCTTC
TRBD1,TRBV6-1,TRBJ2-1,few,CASINRDRSYNEQFF,TGTGCCAGCATCAACCGGGACAGATCCTACAATGAGCAGTTCTTC
NA,TRBV6-1,TRBJ1-2,NA,CASSPDSFYGYTF,TGTGCCAGCAGCCCCGACAGCTTCTATGGCTACACCTTC
NA,TRBV5-1,TRBJ2-2,many,CASSTYSADSTGELFF,TGCGCCAGCAGCACCTACAGCGCAGATTCCACCGGGGAGCTGTTTTTT
TRBD1,TRBV2,TRBJ2-1,NA,CASSDGTVSYNEQFF,TGTGCCAGCAGTGACGGGACAGTCTCCTACAATGAGCAGTTCTTC
TRBD1,TRBV2,TRBJ2-3,few,CASSPPGTGRTDTQYF,TGTGCCAGCAGTCCCCCCGGGACAGGGCGGACAGATACGCAGTATTTT
NA,TRBV28,TRBJ2-1,few,CATVISYNEQFF,TGTGCCACCGTGATCTCCTACAATGAGCAGTTCTTC
TRBD2,TRBV5-1,TRBJ2-3,NA,CASSLLLAADTQYF,TGCGCCAGCAGCTTGTTACTAGCGGCAGATACGCAGTATTTT
TRBD2,TRBV3-1,TRBJ2-7,few,CASSPWELAGDEQYF,TGTGCCAGCAGCCCCTGGGAACTAGCGGGAGACGAGCAGTACTTC
NA,TRBV7-9,TRBJ2-1,NA,CASSFLHGAKNEQFF,TGTGCCAGCAGCTTCCTCCATGGGGCTAAAAATGAGCAGTTCTTC
TRBD2,TRBV20-1,TRBJ2-1,many,CSARDVAGGGYNEQFF,TGCAGTGCTAGAGACGTAGCGGGAGGGGGCTACAATGAGCAGTTCTTC
NA,TRBV2,TRBJ2-3,NA,CASSPAVGSTDTQYF,TGTGCCAGCAGTCCAGCCGTTGGGAGCACAGATACGCAGTATTTT
NA,TRBV6-6,TRBJ2-5,few,CASMGGWETQYF,TGTGCCAGCATGGGGGGCTGGGAGACCCAGTACTTC
NA,TRBV5-1,TRBJ2-3,few,CASNTVFGGAGTDTQYF,TGCGCCAGCAACACGGTTTTTGGGGGGGCCGGCACAGATACGCAGTATTTT
TRBD2,TRBV20-1,TRBJ2-5,few,CSARDHETSTETQYF,TGCAGTGCTAGAGATCACGAGACTAGCACAGAGACCCAGTACTTC
TRBD2,TRBV20-1,TRBJ2-1,NA,CRDQGLAGKNEQFF,TGCAGGGACCAGGGACTAGCGGGGAAAAATGAGCAGTTCTTC
NA,TRBV27,TRBJ2-1,few,CASSLNWRGPNNEQFF,TGTGCCAGCAGTTTGAATTGGCGGGGACCTAACAATGAGCAGTTCTTC
NA,TRBV4-1,TRBJ1-5,NA,CASSQVFQAVSNQPQHF,TGCGCCAGCAGCCAAGTTTTTCAGGCCGTTAGCAATCAGCCCCAGCATTTT
NA,TRBV6-5,TRBJ2-5,few,CASSYSPFVSQGGKTQYF,TGTGCCAGCAGTTACTCGCCCTTTGTCTCCCAGGGTGGAAAGACCCAGTACTTC
TRBD1,TRBV4-1,TRBJ2-2,few,CASSPQDRETGELFF,TGCGCCAGCAGCCCACAGGACAGGGAGACCGGGGAGCTGTTTTTT
NA,TRBV28,TRBJ2-3,NA,CASSFGGGLTSQYF,TGTGCCAGCAGTTTTGGGGGGGGCCTAACTTCGCAGTATTTT
NA,TRBV28,TRBJ1-1,NA,CASSLEGLNTEAFF,TGTGCCAGCAGTTTAGAGGGACTGAACACTGAAGCTTTCTTT
TRBD2,TRBV25-1,TRBJ2-1,NA,CASALGLAGGPGEQFF,TGTGCCAGCGCTCTCGGACTAGCGGGAGGGCCTGGGGAGCAGTTCTTC
NA,TRBV28,TRBJ1-1,NA,CASSLDRRGNTEAFF,TGTGCCAGCAGTTTAGACAGGCGGGGGAACACTGAAGCTTTCTTT
NA,TRBV7-9,TRBJ1-4,many,CASSVVQGEKLFF,TGTGCCAGCAGCGTCGTACAGGGAGAAAAACTGTTTTTT
TRBD1,TRBV25-1,TRBJ1-1,few,CASSALWDRGPNTEAFF,TGTGCCAGCAGTGCCCTTTGGGACAGGGGGCCGAACACTGAAGCTTTCTTT
NA,TRBV9,TRBJ2-7,NA,CSSSPPNAYEQYF,TGTTCCAGCAGCCCGCCTAATGCCTACGAGCAGTACTTC
TRBD2,TRBV28,TRBJ2-1,NA,CASSLRGVNEQFF,TGTGCCAGCAGCCTACGGGGGGTCAATGAGCAGTTCTTC
TRBD2,TRBV7-6,TRBJ2-1,few,CASSPTSGSRSNEQFF,TGTGCCAGCAGCCCTACTAGCGGGAGTCGGTCCAATGAGCAGTTCTTC
TRBD2,TRBV29-1,TRBJ2-1,few,CSVPGLAGVYNEQFF,TGCAGCGTGCCGGGACTAGCGGGAGTCTACAATGAGCAGTTCTTC
NA,TRBV5-6,TRBJ1-2,NA,CASSLTEPNYGYTF,TGTGCCAGCAGCTTGACAGAACCCAACTATGGCTACACCTTC
NA,TRBV5-1,TRBJ2-1,few,CASSLGNSNEQFF,TGCGCCAGCAGCTTGGGGAATTCCAATGAGCAGTTCTTC
NA,TRBV28,TRBJ2-3,NA,CASSFHHDPDLPISWFDTDTQYF,TGTGCCAGCAGCTTTCACCACGACCCGGACTTGCCAATATCCTGGTTTGACACAGATACGCAGTATTTT
NA,TRBV7-9,TRBJ2-1,few,CASSIIAEQFF,TGTGCCAGCAGCATTATCGCTGAGCAGTTCTTC
TRBD1,TRBV7-9,TRBJ1-4,many,CASSSQGVPNEKLFF,TGTGCCAGCAGCTCACAGGGGGTTCCTAATGAAAAACTGTTTTTT
TRBD1,TRBV12-3/TRBV12-4,TRBJ2-2,few,CASSFDRGRDYKTGELFF,TGTGCCAGCAGTTTCGACAGGGGGCGAGACTACAAGACCGGGGAGCTGTTTTTT
TRBD1,TRBV12-3/TRBV12-4,TRBJ1-4,few,CASSSTGLGKLFF,TGTGCCAGCAGTTCGACAGGGCTTGGAAAACTGTTTTTT
NA,TRBV11-1,TRBJ2-4,NA,CASSLIESTVDFVKNIQYF,TGTGCCAGCAGCTTAATCGAGTCGACAGTCGATTTCGTCAAAAACATTCAGTACTTC
TRBD2,TRBV28,TRBJ2-1,few,CASSLGLAGAPYNEQFF,TGTGCCAGCAGCCTGGGACTAGCGGGAGCCCCCTACAATGAGCAGTTCTTC
TRBD1,TRBV6-2/TRBV6-3,TRBJ1-1,NA,CASSYSDRVAEAFF,TGTGCCAGCAGTTACTCGGACAGGGTGGCTGAAGCTTTCTTT
TRBD2,TRBV29-1,TRBJ2-1,NA,CSVEVAGGHYNEQFF,TGCAGCGTTGAGGTCGCGGGGGGCCATTACAATGAGCAGTTCTTC
TRBD2,TRBV6-1,TRBJ2-1,NA,CASSDGLAGVGDEQFF,TGTGCCAGCAGTGACGGACTAGCGGGAGTCGGGGATGAGCAGTTCTTC
NA,TRBV6-5,TRBJ2-1,few,CASSYDLTNNEQFF,TGTGCCAGCAGTTACGACTTGACTAATAATGAGCAGTTCTTC
TRBD2,TRBV7-8,TRBJ2-7,few,CASTPELADSYEQYF,TGTGCCAGCACCCCCGAACTAGCGGATTCCTACGAGCAGTACTTC
NA,TRBV10-3,TRBJ2-3,NA,CAIRMGGSRRSTDTQYF,TGTGCCATCAGGATGGGGGGTAGCCGAAGGTCCACAGATACGCAGTATTTT
NA,TRBV5-6,TRBJ2-6,NA,CASSLEVTANVLTF,TGTGCCAGCAGCTTGGAGGTCACCGCCAACGTCCTGACTTTC
TRBD2,TRBV3-1,TRBJ2-5,NA,CASSRAGGAWETQYF,TGTGCCAGCAGCCGGGCGGGGGGGGCTTGGGAGACCCAGTACTTC